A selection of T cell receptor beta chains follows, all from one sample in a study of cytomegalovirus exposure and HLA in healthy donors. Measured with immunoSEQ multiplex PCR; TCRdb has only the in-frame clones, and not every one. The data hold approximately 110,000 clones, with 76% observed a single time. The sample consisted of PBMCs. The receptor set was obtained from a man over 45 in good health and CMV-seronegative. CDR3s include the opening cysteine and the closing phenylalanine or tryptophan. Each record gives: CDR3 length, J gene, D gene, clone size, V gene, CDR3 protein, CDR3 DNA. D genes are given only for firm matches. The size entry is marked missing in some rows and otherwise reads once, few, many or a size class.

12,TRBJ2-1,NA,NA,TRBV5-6,CASSTGLWEQFF,TGTGCCAGCAGTACGGGGTTGTGGGAGCAGTTCTTC
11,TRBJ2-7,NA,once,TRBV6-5,CASSYSGREYF,TGTGCCAGCAGTTACTCTGGCAGGGAGTACTTC
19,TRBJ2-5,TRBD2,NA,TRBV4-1,CASSPGGRVAGGLEETQYF,TGCGCCAGCAGCCCCGGGGGGCGGGTAGCGGGGGGGCTTGAAGAGACCCAGTACTTC
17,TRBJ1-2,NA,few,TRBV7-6,CASSSPRGRASDYGYTF,TGTGCCAGCAGCTCCCCCCGGGGGAGGGCTTCGGACTATGGCTACACCTTC
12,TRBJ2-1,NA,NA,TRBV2,CANWAKMGEQFF,TGTGCCAACTGGGCCAAGATGGGTGAGCAGTTCTTC
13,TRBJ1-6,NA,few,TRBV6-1,CASTLGSPSPLHF,TGTGCCAGCACCCTGGGGAGCCCTTCACCCCTCCACTTT
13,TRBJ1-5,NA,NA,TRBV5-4,CASRQGPNQPQHF,TGTGCCAGCAGACAGGGTCCTAATCAGCCCCAGCATTTT
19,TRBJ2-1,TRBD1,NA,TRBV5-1,CASSLEGLGGQGLGNEQFF,TGCGCCAGCAGCTTGGAGGGATTGGGGGGACAGGGTTTGGGAAATGAGCAGTTCTTC
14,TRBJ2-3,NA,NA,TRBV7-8,CASSSGLDTDTQYF,TGTGCCAGCAGCTCTGGACTCGACACAGATACGCAGTATTTT
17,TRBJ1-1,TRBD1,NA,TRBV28,CASSSWTGGGMNTEAFF,TGTGCCAGCAGTTCCTGGACAGGGGGCGGGATGAACACTGAAGCTTTCTTT
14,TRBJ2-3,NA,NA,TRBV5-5,CASSLSFGTDTQYF,TGTGCCAGCAGCTTGTCCTTCGGCACAGATACGCAGTATTTT
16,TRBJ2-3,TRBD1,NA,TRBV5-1,CASSLDSQGARYTQYF,TGCGCCAGCAGCCTCGATTCCCAGGGGGCGCGTTATACGCAGTATTTT
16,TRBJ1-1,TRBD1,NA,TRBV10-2,CASSERTGGASTEAFF,TGCGCCAGCAGTGAGAGGACAGGGGGCGCCTCCACTGAAGCTTTCTTT